The rows below give T cell receptor beta chains drawn from one sample of a study of blood T cell repertoires in COVID-19. The data were produced by immunoSEQ multiplex PCR, yet TCRdb's version contains in-frame clones alone and is incomplete. This sample yields roughly 160,000 clones, of which roughly 93% are seen a single time; around 5% belongs to the top ten. The sequencing sample was made of peripheral blood. The receptors originated from a man between 18 and 35 years old with COVID-19, enrolled during active disease. The CDR3 runs from the conserved cysteine through the conserved F or W. Fields, in order: V gene, CDR3 length, clone size, D gene, J gene, CDR3 DNA, CDR3 protein. A D gene is named only where the DNA matches it firmly. A row's size may be missing; if present it is once, few, many or a size class.

TRBV19	13	few	.	TRBJ1-5	TGTGCCAGTAGTATGGCGGGGAGTCAGCCCCAGCATTTT	CASSMAGSQPQHF
TRBV9	14	.	.	TRBJ1-2	TGTGCCAGCAGCGTAGGACTGGGTGTGGATGGCTACACCTTC	CASSVGLGVDGYTF
TRBV5-4	14	.	.	TRBJ2-1	TGTGCCAGCAGCTTCTCCGGGGGTGGCAATGAGCAGTTCTTC	CASSFSGGGNEQFF
TRBV27	14	.	.	TRBJ1-4	TGTGCCAGCAGTTTTGGGGCTCCTAATGAAAAACTGCTTTTT	CASSFGAPNEKLLF
TRBV7-9	14	.	.	TRBJ1-3	TGTGCCAGCAGCAGCGGGTTCTCTGGAAACACCATATATTTT	CASSSGFSGNTIYF
TRBV7-6	15	.	.	TRBJ2-5	TGTGCCAGCAGCTCAGGGGGGACGGCCAAGGGGACCCAGTACTTC	CASSSGGTAKGTQYF
TRBV19	15	few	.	TRBJ1-5	TGTGCCAGTAGTACCTGGGGGGGTATCAATCAGCCCCAGCATTTT	CASSTWGGINQPQHF
TRBV7-2	13	.	.	TRBJ1-6	TGTGCCAGCAGCTTAGGTTCGGGATCACCCCTCCACTTT	CASSLGSGSPLHF
TRBV6-5	12	.	.	TRBJ2-7	TGTGCCAGCAGCAACGAGGGCTACGAGCAGTACTTC	CASSNEGYEQYF
TRBV27	17	.	.	TRBJ1-3	TGTGCCAGCAGTTCTTATTCCGGAACGGGGGTCGGAAACACCATATATTTT	CASSSYSGTGVGNTIYF
TRBV9	17	.	TRBD1	TRBJ1-2	TGTGCCAGCAGCGTTACAACCGGGACAGAGTATGCCCGTGGCTACACCTTC	CASSVTTGTEYARGYTF
TRBV7-9	12	.	.	TRBJ1-6	TGTGCCAGCAGCTTCTCGAATTCACCCCTCCACTTT	CASSFSNSPLHF
TRBV28	15	once	.	TRBJ1-2	TGTGCCAGCAGTCTGACCCCGAGCGGACTGGCAGGCTACACCTTC	CASSLTPSGLAGYTF
TRBV5-4	16	once	TRBD2	TRBJ2-2	TGTGCCAGCAGCTCTCCTGGACTAGCGGGACCTGGGGAGCTGTTTTTT	CASSSPGLAGPGELFF
TRBV13	14	.	.	TRBJ2-7	TGTGCCAGCAGCCATCCCAGCCGGGACTACGAGCAGTACTTC	CASSHPSRDYEQYF
TRBV24-1	20	.	TRBD2	TRBJ2-1	TGTGCCACCAGTGACTATACAAACCATCCCGGGAGGCTCTCCTACAATGAGCAGTTCTTC	CATSDYTNHPGRLSYNEQFF
TRBV29-1	13	.	.	TRBJ1-2	TGCAGCGTTGAAGGTCCAGGGGTTAGTGGCTACACCTTC	CSVEGPGVSGYTF
TRBV29-1	15	once	.	TRBJ2-6	TGCAGCGTTGAAGATCAAGGGGCTGGGGCCAACGTCCTGACTTTC	CSVEDQGAGANVLTF
TRBV19	13	.	.	TRBJ2-5	TGTGCCAGTAGTACCCAGGGGCGGGAGACCCAGTACTTC	CASSTQGRETQYF
TRBV28	15	.	.	TRBJ2-7	TGTGCCAGCAGAGTTGGGCTTTCCAACTCCTACGAGCAGTACTTC	CASRVGLSNSYEQYF
TRBV24-1	16	.	TRBD2	TRBJ2-3	TGTGCCACCAGTGGAAGCGGGGCATGGAGCACAGATACGCAGTATTTT	CATSGSGAWSTDTQYF
TRBV5-6	15	.	.	TRBJ1-5	TGTGCCAGCAGCTTGGGGGGAGGGTTCAATCAGCCCCAGCATTTT	CASSLGGGFNQPQHF
TRBV9	17	once	.	TRBJ1-3	TGTGCCAGCAGCCCTCGGGGGGGGTTCGACTCTGGAAACACCATATATTTT	CASSPRGGFDSGNTIYF
TRBV25-1	16	.	TRBD1	TRBJ1-5	TGTGCCAGCAGTGAAGGGGGACAGGGAAGAAATCAGCCCCAGCATTTT	CASSEGGQGRNQPQHF
TRBV15	20	once	.	TRBJ2-1	TGTGCCACCCGGGCTGGACGGGGAACGACTATGACGGGTACCTACAATGAGCAGTTCTTC	CATRAGRGTTMTGTYNEQFF
TRBV7-6	15	.	TRBD1	TRBJ1-4	TGTGCCAGCAGCCTCGACAGGGGTCGAGGTGAAAAACTGTTTTTT	CASSLDRGRGEKLFF
TRBV29-1	20	.	TRBD2	TRBJ2-1	TGCAGCGTTGGGGGACGTTTCGGGACTAGCGGTAAGAGCTCCTACAATGAGCAGTTCTTC	CSVGGRFGTSGKSSYNEQFF
TRBV9	18	few	.	TRBJ2-6	TGTGCCAGCAGCCCGAGGGTGGGTACACGCTCTGGGGCCAACGTCCTGACTTTC	CASSPRVGTRSGANVLTF
TRBV18	16	.	.	TRBJ2-7	TGTGCCAGCTCGCTGGAGGGAAGGGACGCTTTTTACGAGCAGTACTTC	CASSLEGRDAFYEQYF
TRBV11-2	16	.	TRBD1	TRBJ1-1	TGTGCCAGCAGCTTAGGAACCTGGACAGGGCACACTGAAGCTTTCTTT	CASSLGTWTGHTEAFF
TRBV7-9	15	.	TRBD2	TRBJ2-2	TGTGCCAGCAGCCTACCGGGCGGGAGGTCCGGGGAGCTGTTTTTT	CASSLPGGRSGELFF
TRBV15	16	.	TRBD1	TRBJ2-3	TGTGCCACCAGCAGAACCCGACAGGGGGTTTCAGATACGCAGTATTTT	CATSRTRQGVSDTQYF
TRBV30	14	.	.	TRBJ1-5	TGTGCCTGGAGTGGTGGAGGGGTCAATCAGCCCCAGCATTTT	CAWSGGGVNQPQHF
TRBV7-3	13	.	.	TRBJ2-1	TGTGCCAGCAGCGGGCTACCTTACAATGAGCAGTTCTTC	CASSGLPYNEQFF
TRBV19	12	.	.	TRBJ1-4	TGTGCCAGTAGGAGGGAGGGAGAAAAACTGTTTTTT	CASRREGEKLFF
TRBV9	16	.	TRBD2	TRBJ2-1	TGTGCCAGCAGCCCTCTAGCGGGAGTCTCCTACAATGAGCAGTTCTTC	CASSPLAGVSYNEQFF
TRBV19	17	.	.	TRBJ1-4	TGTGCCAGTAGTGCAGAGGGCCGGCGCACATCTAATGAAAAACTGTTTTTT	CASSAEGRRTSNEKLFF
TRBV7-9	18	.	TRBD2	TRBJ2-4	TGTGCCAGCAGCTTCGCGTCCTCTAGCGGGATAGCCAAAAACATTCAGTACTTC	CASSFASSSGIAKNIQYF
TRBV9	15	.	TRBD1	TRBJ1-2	TGTGCCAGCAGCGTCCGACAGGGTGGGTCTGAGGGCTACACCTTC	CASSVRQGGSEGYTF
TRBV3-1/TRBV3-2	15	.	.	TRBJ1-2	TGTGCCAGCAGCCAACGGTCAGGGCGGAGGGATGGCTACACCTTC	CASSQRSGRRDGYTF
TRBV7-2	14	few	.	TRBJ1-3	TGTGCCAGCAGCCCGGGTTCGACTGGAAACACCATATATTTT	CASSPGSTGNTIYF
TRBV13	14	few	TRBD1	TRBJ1-2	TGTGCCAGCAGCTCAGGGGGCTGGAACTATGGCTACACCTTC	CASSSGGWNYGYTF
TRBV18	16	.	.	TRBJ1-4	TGTGCCAGCTCACCCCCCGCGACAGGCAAAAATGAAAAACTGCTTTTT	CASSPPATGKNEKLLF
TRBV25-1	13	.	.	TRBJ1-2	TGTGCCAGCAGTCCCCGGGGTGGGTTTGGCTACACCTTC	CASSPRGGFGYTF
TRBV12-3/TRBV12-4	13	.	TRBD1	TRBJ1-5	TGTGCCAGCAGACAGGGGGCTCATCAGCCCCAGCATTTT	CASRQGAHQPQHF
TRBV6-5	16	.	TRBD1	TRBJ2-7	TGTGCCAGCAGTTACTCGAAGACAGGGGCACCCGGAGAGCAGTACTTC	CASSYSKTGAPGEQYF
TRBV2	15	.	TRBD2	TRBJ2-3	TGTGCCAGCAGAGAGACTAGCGGGAGCACAGATACGCAGTATTTT	CASRETSGSTDTQYF